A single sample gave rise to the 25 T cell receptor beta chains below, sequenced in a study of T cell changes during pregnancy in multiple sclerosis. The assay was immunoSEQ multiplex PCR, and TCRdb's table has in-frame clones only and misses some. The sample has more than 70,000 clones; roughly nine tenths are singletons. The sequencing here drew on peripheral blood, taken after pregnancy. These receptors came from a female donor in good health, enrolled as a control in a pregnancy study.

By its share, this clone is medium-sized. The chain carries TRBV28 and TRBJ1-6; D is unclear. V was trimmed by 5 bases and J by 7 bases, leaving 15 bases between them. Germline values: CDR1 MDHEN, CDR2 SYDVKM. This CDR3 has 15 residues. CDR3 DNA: TGTGCCAGCAGTCCCTGGGAGCTTTCAAATTCACCCCTCCACTTT. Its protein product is CASSPWELSNSPLHF.

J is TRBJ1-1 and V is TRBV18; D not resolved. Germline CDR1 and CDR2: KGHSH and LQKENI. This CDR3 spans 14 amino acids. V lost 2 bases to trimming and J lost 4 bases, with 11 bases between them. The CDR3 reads CASSPKAGSTEAFF. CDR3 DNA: TGTGCCAGCTCACCAAAGGCCGGGTCCACTGAAGCTTTCTTT.

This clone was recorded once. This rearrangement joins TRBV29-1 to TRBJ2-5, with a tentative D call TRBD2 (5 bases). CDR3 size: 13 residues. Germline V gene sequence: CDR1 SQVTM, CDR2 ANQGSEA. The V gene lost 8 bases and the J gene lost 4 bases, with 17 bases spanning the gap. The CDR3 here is CSLIGVPGETQYF. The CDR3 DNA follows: TGCAGCCTGATCGGGGTTCCGGGAGAGACCCAGTACTTC. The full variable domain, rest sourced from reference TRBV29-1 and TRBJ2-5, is SAVISQKPSRDICQRGTSLTIQCQVDSQVTMMFWYRQQPGQSLTLIATANQGSEATYESGFVIDKFPISRPNLTFSTLTVSNMSPEDSSIYLCSLIGVPGETQYFGPGTRLLVL.

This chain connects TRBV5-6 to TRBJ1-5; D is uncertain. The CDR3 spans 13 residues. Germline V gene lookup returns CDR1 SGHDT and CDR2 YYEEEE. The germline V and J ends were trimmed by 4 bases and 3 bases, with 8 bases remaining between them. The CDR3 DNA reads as TGTGCCAGCAGCGACAATTCCAATCAGCCCCAGCATTTT. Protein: CASSDNSNQPQHF.

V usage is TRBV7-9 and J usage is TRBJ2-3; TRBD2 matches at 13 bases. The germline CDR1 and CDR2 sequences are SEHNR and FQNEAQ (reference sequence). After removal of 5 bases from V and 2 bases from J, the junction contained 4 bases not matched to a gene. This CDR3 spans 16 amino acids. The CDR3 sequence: CASSEGTSGDTDTQYF. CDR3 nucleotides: TGTGCCAGCAGCGAGGGGACTAGCGGGGACACAGATACGCAGTATTTT.

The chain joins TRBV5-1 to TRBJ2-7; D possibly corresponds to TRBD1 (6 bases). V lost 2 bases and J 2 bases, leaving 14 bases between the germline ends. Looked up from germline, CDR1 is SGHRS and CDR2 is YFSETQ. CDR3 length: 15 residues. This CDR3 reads CASSFQGNPTYEQYF. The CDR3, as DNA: TGCGCCAGCAGCTTTCAGGGGAACCCTACCTACGAGCAGTACTTC.

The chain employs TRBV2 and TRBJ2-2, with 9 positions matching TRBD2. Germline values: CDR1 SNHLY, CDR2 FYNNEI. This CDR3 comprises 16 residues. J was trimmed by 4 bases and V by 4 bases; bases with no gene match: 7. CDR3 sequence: CASSVRLAGSTGELFF. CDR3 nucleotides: TGTGCCAGCAGTGTGCGTCTAGCGGGGTCCACCGGGGAGCTGTTTTTT.

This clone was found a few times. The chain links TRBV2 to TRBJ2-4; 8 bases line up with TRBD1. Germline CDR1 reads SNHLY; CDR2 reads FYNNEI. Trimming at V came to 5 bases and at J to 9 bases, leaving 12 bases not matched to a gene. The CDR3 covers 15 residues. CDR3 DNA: TGTGCCAGCAGTCGCACAGACAGGGGAGGATCCATTCAGTACTTC. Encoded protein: CASSRTDRGGSIQYF.

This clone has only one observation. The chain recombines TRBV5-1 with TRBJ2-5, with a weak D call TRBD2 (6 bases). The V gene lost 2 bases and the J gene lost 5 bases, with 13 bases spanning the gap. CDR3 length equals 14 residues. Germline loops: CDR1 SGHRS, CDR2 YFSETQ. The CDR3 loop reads CASSLSGGRETQYF. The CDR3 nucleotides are TGCGCCAGCAGCTTAAGCGGAGGGAGGGAGACCCAGTACTTC.

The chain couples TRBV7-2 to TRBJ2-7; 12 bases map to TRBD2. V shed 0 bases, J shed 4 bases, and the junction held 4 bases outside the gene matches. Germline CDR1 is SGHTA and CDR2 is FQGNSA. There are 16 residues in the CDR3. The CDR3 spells CASSLAGTSGQYEQYF. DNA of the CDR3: TGTGCCAGCAGCTTAGCGGGGACTAGCGGGCAATACGAGCAGTACTTC.

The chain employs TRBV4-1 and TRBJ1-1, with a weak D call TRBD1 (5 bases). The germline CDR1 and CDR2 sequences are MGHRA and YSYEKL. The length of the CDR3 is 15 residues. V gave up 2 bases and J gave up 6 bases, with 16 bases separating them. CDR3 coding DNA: TGCGCCAGCAGCCAACCAACAACGGGGGGAGCTGAAGCTTTCTTT. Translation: CASSQPTTGGAEAFF.

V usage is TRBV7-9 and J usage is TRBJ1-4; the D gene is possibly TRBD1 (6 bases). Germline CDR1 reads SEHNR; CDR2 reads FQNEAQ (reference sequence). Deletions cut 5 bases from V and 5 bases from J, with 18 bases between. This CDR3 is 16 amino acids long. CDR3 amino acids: CASSAFYREGNEKLFF. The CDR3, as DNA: TGTGCCAGCAGCGCATTCTACAGGGAGGGGAATGAAAAACTGTTTTTT.

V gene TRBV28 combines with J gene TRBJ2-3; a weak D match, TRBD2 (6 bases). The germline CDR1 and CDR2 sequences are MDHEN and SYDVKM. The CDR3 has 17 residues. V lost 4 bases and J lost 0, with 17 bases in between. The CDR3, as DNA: TGTGCCAGCAGTTCGATGGGACTTGAATTTAGCACAGATACGCAGTATTTT. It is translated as CASSSMGLEFSTDTQYF. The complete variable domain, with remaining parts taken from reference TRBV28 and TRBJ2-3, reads DVKVTQSSRYLVKRTGEKVFLECVQDMDHENMFWYRQDPGLGLRLIYFSYDVKMKEKGDIPEGYSVSREKKERFSLILESASTNQTSMYLCASSSMGLEFSTDTQYFGPGTRLTVL.

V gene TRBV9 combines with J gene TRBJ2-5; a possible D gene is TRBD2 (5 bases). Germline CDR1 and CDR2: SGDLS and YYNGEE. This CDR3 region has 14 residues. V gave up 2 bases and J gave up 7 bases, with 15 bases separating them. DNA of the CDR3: TGTGCCAGCAGCGTGAGTACCAACGGAGGGACCCAGTACTTC. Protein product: CASSVSTNGGTQYF.

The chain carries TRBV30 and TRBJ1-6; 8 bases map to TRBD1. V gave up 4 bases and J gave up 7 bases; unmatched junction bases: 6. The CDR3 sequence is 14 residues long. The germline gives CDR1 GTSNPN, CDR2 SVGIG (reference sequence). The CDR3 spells CAWTIGTGNSPLHF. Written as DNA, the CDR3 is TGTGCCTGGACTATTGGGACAGGAAATTCACCCCTCCACTTT.

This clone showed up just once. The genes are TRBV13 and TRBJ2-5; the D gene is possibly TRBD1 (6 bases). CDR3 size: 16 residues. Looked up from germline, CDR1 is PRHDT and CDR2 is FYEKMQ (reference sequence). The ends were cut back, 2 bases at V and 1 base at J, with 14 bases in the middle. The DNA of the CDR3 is TGTGCCAGCAGCTTACTGACAGGTACCTTCCAAGAGACCCAGTACTTC. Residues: CASSLLTGTFQETQYF.

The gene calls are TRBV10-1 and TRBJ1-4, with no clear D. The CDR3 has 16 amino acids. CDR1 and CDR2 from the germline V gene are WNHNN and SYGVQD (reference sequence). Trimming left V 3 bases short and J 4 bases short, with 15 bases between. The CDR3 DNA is TGCGCCAGCAGTGACCCCCGACCACCGGGTAATGAAAAACTGTTTTTT. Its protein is CASSDPRPPGNEKLFF.

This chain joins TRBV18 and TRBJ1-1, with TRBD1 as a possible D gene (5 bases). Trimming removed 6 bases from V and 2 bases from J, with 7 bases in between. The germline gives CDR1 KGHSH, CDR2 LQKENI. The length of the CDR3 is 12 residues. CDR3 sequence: CASSQGNTEAFF. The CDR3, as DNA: TGTGCCAGCTCCCAGGGAAACACTGAAGCTTTCTTT.

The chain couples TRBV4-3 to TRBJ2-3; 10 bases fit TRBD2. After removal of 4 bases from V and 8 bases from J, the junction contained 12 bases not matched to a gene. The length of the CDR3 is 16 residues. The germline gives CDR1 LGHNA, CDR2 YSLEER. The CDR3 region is CASSLASGGADGTQYF. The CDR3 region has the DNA TGCGCCAGCAGCCTCGCAAGCGGGGGGGCCGACGGTACGCAGTATTTT.

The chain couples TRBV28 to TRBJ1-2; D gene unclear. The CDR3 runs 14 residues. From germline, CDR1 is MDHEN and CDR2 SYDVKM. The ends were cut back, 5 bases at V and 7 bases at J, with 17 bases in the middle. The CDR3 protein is CASSRDKVQGGYTF. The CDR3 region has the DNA TGTGCCAGCAGTCGAGACAAGGTTCAAGGTGGCTACACCTTC.

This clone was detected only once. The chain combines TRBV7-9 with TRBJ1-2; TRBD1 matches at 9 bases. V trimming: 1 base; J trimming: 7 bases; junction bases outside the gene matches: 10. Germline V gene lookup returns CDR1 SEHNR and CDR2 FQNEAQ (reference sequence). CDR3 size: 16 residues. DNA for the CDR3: TGTGCCAGCAGCTTAGGCCCCGGGACAGGGACTGGTGGCTACACCTTC. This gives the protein CASSLGPGTGTGGYTF.

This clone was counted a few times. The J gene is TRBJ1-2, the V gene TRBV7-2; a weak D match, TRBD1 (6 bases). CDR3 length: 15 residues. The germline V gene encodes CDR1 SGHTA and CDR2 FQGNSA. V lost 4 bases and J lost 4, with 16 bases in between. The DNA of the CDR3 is TGTGCCAGCAGCTACAGCGCAGGGGACATCTATGGCTACACCTTC. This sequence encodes CASSYSAGDIYGYTF.

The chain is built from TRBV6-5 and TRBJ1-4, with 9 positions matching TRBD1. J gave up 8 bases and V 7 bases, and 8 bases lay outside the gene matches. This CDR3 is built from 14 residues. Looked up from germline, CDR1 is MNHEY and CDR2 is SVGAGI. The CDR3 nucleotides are TGTGCCAGCAAAGATCGGACAGGGGTGGAAAAACTGTTTTTT. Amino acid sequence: CASKDRTGVEKLFF.

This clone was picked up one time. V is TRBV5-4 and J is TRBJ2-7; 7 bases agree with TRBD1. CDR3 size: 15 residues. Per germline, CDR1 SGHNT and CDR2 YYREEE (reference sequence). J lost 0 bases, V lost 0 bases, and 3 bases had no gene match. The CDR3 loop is CASSLAAGGSYEQYF. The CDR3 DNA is TGTGCCAGCAGCTTGGCGGCAGGGGGCTCCTACGAGCAGTACTTC.

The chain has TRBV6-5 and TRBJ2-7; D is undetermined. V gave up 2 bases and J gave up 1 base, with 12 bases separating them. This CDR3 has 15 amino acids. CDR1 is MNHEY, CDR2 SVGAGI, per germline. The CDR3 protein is CASSYRQAYSYEQYF. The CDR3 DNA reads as TGTGCCAGCAGTTACCGGCAGGCGTATTCCTACGAGCAGTACTTC.